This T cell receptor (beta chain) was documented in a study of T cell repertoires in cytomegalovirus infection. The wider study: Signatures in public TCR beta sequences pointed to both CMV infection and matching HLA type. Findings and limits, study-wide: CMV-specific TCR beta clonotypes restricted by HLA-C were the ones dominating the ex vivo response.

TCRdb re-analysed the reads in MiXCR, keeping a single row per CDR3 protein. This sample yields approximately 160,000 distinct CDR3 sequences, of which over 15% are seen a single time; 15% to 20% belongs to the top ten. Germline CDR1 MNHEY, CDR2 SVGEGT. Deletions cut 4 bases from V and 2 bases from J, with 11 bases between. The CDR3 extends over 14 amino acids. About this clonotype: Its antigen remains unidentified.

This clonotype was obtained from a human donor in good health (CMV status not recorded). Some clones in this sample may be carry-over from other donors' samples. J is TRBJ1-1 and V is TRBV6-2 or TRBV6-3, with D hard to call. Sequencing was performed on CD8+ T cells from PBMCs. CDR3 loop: CASSSPAPNTEAFF. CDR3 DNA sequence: TGTGCCAGCAGTTCCCCAGCTCCCAACACTGAAGCTTTCTTT.